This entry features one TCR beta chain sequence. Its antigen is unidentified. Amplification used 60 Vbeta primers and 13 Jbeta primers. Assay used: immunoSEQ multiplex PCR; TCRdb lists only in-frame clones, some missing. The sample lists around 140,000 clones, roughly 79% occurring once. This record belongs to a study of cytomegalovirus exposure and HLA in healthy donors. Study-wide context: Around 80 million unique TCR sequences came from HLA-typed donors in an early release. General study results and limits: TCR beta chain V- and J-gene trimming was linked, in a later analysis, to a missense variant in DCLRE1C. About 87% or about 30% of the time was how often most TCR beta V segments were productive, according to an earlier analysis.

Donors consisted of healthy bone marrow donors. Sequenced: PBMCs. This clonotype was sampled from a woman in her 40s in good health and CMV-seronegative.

The CDR3 protein is CASSLSGSQPQHF. CDR3 sequence (DNA): TGTGCCAGTAGTCTATCAGGAAGTCAGCCCCAGCATTTT. This sequence joins TRBV19 and TRBJ1-5; D gene unclear. The CDR3 totals 13 residues. Germline V gives CDR1 LNHDA, CDR2 SQIVND (reference sequence). With 5 bases removed from V and 6 bases from J, the gap between germline ends came to 11 bases.